The present T cell receptor (beta chain) was sequenced within a study of cytomegalovirus exposure and HLA in healthy donors. This clone is a singleton in its sample. Healthy bone marrow donors formed the donor group. Primers for the PCR totalled 60 Vbeta and 13 Jbeta. TCRdb's copy holds only in-frame clones and misses some; the assay was immunoSEQ multiplex PCR. The sample lists approximately 160,000 clones; roughly 80% were seen once. Trimming stripped 0 bases from V and 6 bases from J, with 13 bases between. Germline V lookup: CDR1 SGDLS, CDR2 YYNGEE. The CDR3 is 14 residues long. The chain carries TRBV9 and TRBJ2-7; D perhaps matches TRBD1 (5 bases). This TCR was sampled from a boy aged 2 to 10 in good health and CMV-seronegative. Material for sequencing was PBMCs. The CDR3 sequence is CASSVVSGSGEQYF. The DNA of the CDR3 is TGTGCCAGCAGCGTAGTGTCAGGGTCCGGCGAGCAGTACTTC.